Included here is one TCR beta chain sequence, with context. Antigen specificity is unknown. This entry is derived from a study of vaccination and CD4 T cells after COVID-19. Study summary: Four females and six males made up the convalescents, with two Hispanic.

Time point specified: late sampling 161 to 241 days after vaccination in three convalescent patients. Treatment in this sample: roughly ten-day PBMC culture with coronavirus spike peptide pools or control peptides (ViraFEST assay). From germline, CDR1 is DFQATT and CDR2 SNEGSKA (reference sequence). V lost 2 bases to trimming and J lost 7 bases; unmatched junction nucleotides: 10. This CDR3 is 16 amino acids long. At the Johns Hopkins FTIC core, DNA taken from cultured CD4+ T cells was sequenced by way of the Oncomine TCR Beta short-read assay. MiXCR, applied by TCRdb to the PCR reads, yields one record per CDR3 protein. The table has fewer than 25,000 distinct CDR3 sequences, less than 45% seen once.

This sample comprised CD4+ T cells from blood, cultured in vitro, obtained about 7 months after SARS-CoV-2 vaccination. J is TRBJ2-2 and V is TRBV20-1; 10 bases line up with TRBD1. The sequence derives from a human donor who had recovered from COVID-19. The CDR3 is CSARTSGTGVGGELFF. The CDR3 nucleotides read TGCAGTGCTAGAACTTCCGGGACAGGGGTAGGCGGGGAGCTGTTTTTT.